The next 29 T cell receptor beta chains were all read from a single sample in a study of OX40 agonist ivuxolimab in advanced cancers. Here immunoSEQ multiplex PCR was the method, and the copy in TCRdb shows in-frame clones only, minus some. Of more than 60,000 clones detected, more than 75% appear once; the ten largest clones hold 5.2%. The sequencing used CD4+ or CD8+ T cells sorted from blood, collected in a trial of the OX40 agonist ivuxolimab. All receptors come from an adult with an advanced solid tumor such as melanoma, head and neck, liver or kidney cancer.

The rearrangement links TRBV2 to TRBJ2-5, with D perhaps TRBD2 (5 bases). V lost 5 bases to trimming and J lost 4 bases, with 11 bases between them. The CDR3 has 13 residues. The germline CDR1 and CDR2 sequences are SNHLY and FYNNEI. The CDR3 DNA reads as TGTGCCAGCAGTTTAGGGAGTCTAGAGACCCAGTACTTC. It translates to CASSLGSLETQYF.

The rearrangement links TRBV10-3 to TRBJ2-2; 8 bases match TRBD2. V lost 6 bases, J lost 3 bases, and 6 bases stayed unmatched. Germline-derived CDR1 and CDR2 are ENHRY and SYGVKD. This CDR3 is 15 amino acids long. The CDR3 DNA is TGTGCCATCAGAACTAGCGGTCAAGACACCGGGGAGCTGTTTTTT. Translation: CAIRTSGQDTGELFF.

The J gene is TRBJ2-7, the V gene TRBV28; D remains unclear. Germline V gene lookup returns CDR1 MDHEN and CDR2 SYDVKM. Trimming removed 6 bases from V and 0 bases from J, with 3 bases in between. This CDR3 contains 11 residues. CDR3 in amino acids: CASSSSYEQYF. The CDR3 DNA reads TGTGCCAGCAGCTCCTCCTACGAGCAGTACTTC.

This clone was seen a handful of times. Other DNA variants within this sample encode the same CDR3. This chain links TRBV7-3 with TRBJ2-2; D not resolved. This CDR3 contains 13 residues. In germline, CDR1 is SGHTA, CDR2 FQGTGA. V lost 5 bases and J 6 bases, leaving 10 bases between the germline ends. CDR3: CASSLGPAGELFF. The CDR3 nucleotides are TGTGCCAGCAGCCTTGGACCTGCCGGGGAGCTGTTTTTT.

V is TRBV5-1 and J is TRBJ1-2; 7 nucleotides line up with TRBD1. Per the germline V gene, CDR1 is SGHRS and CDR2 is YFSETQ. This CDR3 has 14 amino acids. With 1 base clipped from V and 11 bases from J, the junction kept 11 bases outside the gene matches. The CDR3 sequence: CASSLHRDSRLYTF. The CDR3 DNA sequence: TGCGCCAGCAGCTTGCACCGGGACAGCCGCCTATACACCTTC. The entire variable domain, with the rest obtained from reference TRBV5-1 and TRBJ1-2, is as follows: KAGVTQTPRYLIKTRGQQVTLSCSPISGHRSVSWYQQTPGQGLQFLFEYFSETQRNKGNFPGRFSGRQFSNSRSEMNVSTLELGDSALYLCASSLHRDSRLYTFGSGTRLTVV.

Only one count was recorded for this clone. V usage is TRBV21-1 and J usage is TRBJ1-4; the table names TRBD1, a call not compared with the DNA. TRBV21-1 is described as a pseudogene. The CDR3 covers 14 residues. Written as DNA, the CDR3 is TGTGCCAGCAGCAACCGGGACAGGGGGGAAAAACTGTTTTTT. Its translation: CASSNRDRGEKLFF.

The sample holds a few counts of this clone. V and J are TRBV10-3 and TRBJ2-7; D is unclear. Per the germline V gene, CDR1 is ENHRY and CDR2 is SYGVKD. CDR3 length: 13 amino acids. The V end was cut by 3 bases, the J end by 1 base, with 7 bases between. CDR3 in amino acids: CAISEITSYEQYF. The CDR3 DNA reads TGTGCCATCAGTGAAATAACTTCCTACGAGCAGTACTTC.

The chain recombines TRBV19 with TRBJ2-2; no clear D. CDR1 is LNHDA and CDR2 is SQIVND in the germline V gene (reference sequence). This CDR3 has 14 residues. The V gene lost 8 bases and the J gene lost 0 bases, with 10 bases spanning the gap. This CDR3 reads CASRSNTNTGELFF. Written as DNA, the CDR3 is TGTGCCAGTCGGAGCAACACGAACACCGGGGAGCTGTTTTTT.

The rearrangement joins TRBV2 to TRBJ2-5, with 11 bases identical to TRBD2. Germline V gene lookup returns CDR1 SNHLY and CDR2 FYNNEI. V lost 6 bases to trimming and J lost 1 base; unmatched junction nucleotides: 13. CDR3 length: 18 residues. CDR3 nucleotide sequence: TGTGCCAGCAGACGGGGGCTAGCGGGAGGTTGGGGCCAAGAGACCCAGTACTTC. Its translation is CASRRGLAGGWGQETQYF.

The table lists this clone with a count of one. The chain joins TRBV6-1 to TRBJ1-1, with D tentatively TRBD1 (5 bases). The CDR3 runs to 14 residues. Germline V gives CDR1 MNHNS, CDR2 SASEGT. With 6 bases removed from V and 0 bases from J, the gap between germline ends came to 11 bases. CDR3 nucleotides: TGTGCCAGCAGCTCCTCGACAGTGAACACTGAAGCTTTCTTT. Translating gives CASSSSTVNTEAFF.

The chain employs TRBV27 and TRBJ1-5; perhaps TRBD1 as D (5 bases). CDR1 MNHEY and CDR2 SMNVEV come from the germline V gene (reference sequence). The CDR3 extends over 16 amino acids. With 2 bases removed from V and 5 bases from J, the gap between germline ends came to 16 bases. This CDR3 is CASSLRAGTHYQPQHF. The CDR3 DNA sequence: TGTGCCAGCAGTTTAAGGGCTGGGACCCACTATCAGCCCCAGCATTTT.

The table lists this clone with a count of one. The chain has TRBV27 and TRBJ1-4; 9 nucleotides match TRBD1. The CDR3 contains 16 residues. Germline CDR1 reads MNHEY; CDR2 reads SMNVEV (reference sequence). V was clipped by 5 bases and J by 12 bases; unmatched bases: 16. The CDR3 is CASSPQRGQGLGQLFF. The CDR3 coding sequence is TGTGCCAGCAGTCCCCAAAGGGGACAGGGCTTGGGACAACTGTTTTTT. Based on the CDR3 plus reference TRBV27 and TRBJ1-4, the full variable domain is EAQVTQNPRYLITVTGKKLTVTCSQNMNHEYMSWYRQDPGLGLRQIYYSMNVEVTDKGDVPEGYKVSRKEKRNFPLILESPSPNQTSLYFCASSPQRGQGLGQLFFGSGTQLSVL.

This clone was seen once. The CDR3 loop reads CATRGQGAPGNTIYF. DNA for the CDR3: TGTGCCACCAGGGGACAGGGGGCTCCCGGAAACACCATATATTTT. This chain joins TRBV15 and TRBJ1-3, with TRBD1 identical over 12 bases. The ends lost 6 bases at V and 4 bases at J; junction bases unmatched: 4. Germline V CDR1 and CDR2: LNHNV, YYDKDF (reference sequence). This CDR3 spans 15 amino acids.

This chain joins TRBV7-9 and TRBJ1-1; D unresolved. Germline CDR1 is SEHNR and CDR2 is FQNEAQ (reference sequence). Trimming removed 5 bases at V and 4 bases at J, with 11 bases between. The CDR3 has 13 residues. This CDR3 is CASSPWEGTEAFF. As DNA, the CDR3 is TGTGCCAGCAGCCCTTGGGAAGGCACTGAAGCTTTCTTT.

Only one count was recorded for this clone. For the CDR3, the DNA is TGTGCCAGCAGCATGGACTTCGACAGCTACGAGCAGTACTTC. It is translated as CASSMDFDSYEQYF. The chain carries TRBV6-5 and TRBJ2-7; D might be TRBD1 or TRBD2, each matching 5 bases. There are 14 residues in the CDR3. V shed 6 bases and J shed 3 bases, with 15 bases lying between them. The germline V gene encodes CDR1 MNHEY and CDR2 SVGAGI.

The V call is TRBV27, the J call TRBJ1-4, with D unresolved. Germline V gene lookup returns CDR1 MNHEY and CDR2 SMNVEV (reference sequence). With 3 bases removed from V and 7 bases from J, the gap between germline ends came to 6 bases. The CDR3 contains 12 residues. The CDR3 spells CASSFPGEKLFF. DNA of the CDR3: TGTGCCAGCAGTTTCCCCGGTGAAAAACTGTTTTTT.

This chain joins TRBV2 and TRBJ2-7; unclear D gene. The CDR3 is 11 amino acids. The V gene's germline CDR1 is SNHLY and CDR2 FYNNEI. Trimming took 6 bases from V and 4 from J, leaving 7 bases between them. In nucleotides, the CDR3 is TGTGCCAGCAGACTCAGTTACGAGCAGTACTTC. Translating it yields CASRLSYEQYF. Based on the CDR3 plus reference TRBV2 and TRBJ2-7, the full variable domain is EPEVTQTPSHQVTQMGQEVILRCVPISNHLYFYWYRQILGQKVEFLVSFYNNEISEKSEIFDDQFSVERPDGSNFTLKIRSTKLEDSAMYFCASRLSYEQYFGPGTRLTVT.

J is TRBJ2-1 and V is TRBV2; D gene uncertain. This CDR3 is 15 amino acids long. Trimming cost V 2 bases and J 6 bases, with 14 bases left between them. Germline V gene lookup returns CDR1 SNHLY and CDR2 FYNNEI. The CDR3 loop reads CASSENALRRNEQFF. In nucleotides, the CDR3 is TGTGCCAGCAGTGAAAATGCGCTTAGACGCAATGAGCAGTTCTTC.

The chain couples TRBV5-1 to TRBJ2-2; D may be TRBD2 (5 bases). This CDR3 spans 12 amino acids. The germline CDR1 and CDR2 sequences are SGHRS and YFSETQ. Trimming removed 4 bases at V and 5 bases at J, with 6 bases between. Here the CDR3 DNA reads TGCGCCAGCAGCCCGGGAACCGGGGAGCTGTTTTTT. It is translated as CASSPGTGELFF.

The V call is TRBV9, the J call TRBJ2-7; 7 bases fit TRBD2. The germline V gene has CDR1 SGDLS and CDR2 YYNGEE. The V segment lost 4 bases and the J segment 0 bases; nucleotides outside the gene matches: 4. The CDR3 runs 14 residues. The CDR3, as DNA: TGTGCCAGCAGCCCTCGCGGGAGCTCCTACGAGCAGTACTTC. Translation gives CASSPRGSSYEQYF.

The V gene is TRBV7-9, the J gene TRBJ1-6, with D unclear. This CDR3 comprises 13 residues. Germline assignment: CDR1 SEHNR and CDR2 FQNEAQ (reference sequence). The V gene lost 6 bases and the J gene lost 9 bases, with 12 bases spanning the gap. CDR3 amino acids: CASRPPGSSPLHF. CDR3 coding DNA: TGTGCCAGCAGACCCCCCGGATCTTCACCCCTCCACTTT.

This chain links TRBV11-2 with TRBJ2-7; 10 nucleotides line up with TRBD1. Germline V CDR1 and CDR2: SGHAT, FQNNGV. The CDR3 covers 15 residues. Germline trimming cut 0 bases from V and 2 bases from J; bases unmatched to any gene: 1. The CDR3 nucleotides read TGTGCCAGCAGCTTAGAAGGGACAGGGGCCTACGAGCAGTACTTC. Translation gives CASSLEGTGAYEQYF.

V is TRBV6-6 and J is TRBJ1-1; D ambiguous. There are 13 residues in the CDR3. Germline V CDR1 and CDR2: MNHNY, SVGAGI (reference sequence). Trimming removed 3 bases from V and 5 bases from J, with 10 bases in between. CDR3 in DNA: TGTGCCAGCAGTTATACGGAAAGGACTGAAGCTTTCTTT. This sequence encodes CASSYTERTEAFF.

This clone was seen more than once but under ten times. CDR3 in amino acids: CASSPGDHQGRIQYF. The CDR3 DNA reads TGTGCCAGCAGCCCCGGGGACCACCAGGGCCGGATTCAGTACTTC. The gene calls are TRBV7-9 and TRBJ2-4; D possibly uses TRBD1 or TRBD2 (5 bases each). The germline CDR1 and CDR2 sequences are SEHNR and FQNEAQ (reference sequence). V was cut by 5 bases and J by 10 bases, with 21 bases left in between. CDR3 length equals 15 residues.

The chain joins TRBV14 to TRBJ2-5, with TRBD1 as a possible D gene (6 bases). This CDR3 is 14 amino acids long. Germline V gene data show CDR1 as SGHDN and CDR2 as FVKESK. Trimming cost V 0 bases and J 5 bases, with 10 bases left between them. The CDR3: CASSQEKGVETQYF. The CDR3 DNA reads as TGTGCCAGCAGCCAAGAGAAGGGGGTGGAGACCCAGTACTTC.

The V gene is TRBV5-1, the J gene TRBJ1-4, with D unresolved. Per germline, CDR1 SGHRS and CDR2 YFSETQ. V shed 0 bases and J shed 7 bases, with 10 bases lying between them. The CDR3 runs 14 residues. CDR3: CASSLGTTGEKLFF. The CDR3 region has the DNA TGCGCCAGCAGCTTGGGGACCACCGGTGAAAAACTGTTTTTT.

The chain uses TRBV6-5 and TRBJ1-4; D is unclear. The V end lost 11 bases, the J end lost 8 bases, and 12 bases lay between the germline ends. Germline V gene data show CDR1 as MNHEY and CDR2 as SVGAGI. The CDR3 runs 11 residues. CDR3 residues: CAVKTGEKLFF. The CDR3 DNA sequence: TGTGCCGTAAAGACCGGGGAAAAACTGTTTTTT.

The rearrangement joins TRBV5-1 to TRBJ2-5, with 11 bases matching TRBD2. V trimming: 5 bases; J trimming: 4 bases; junction bases outside the gene matches: 1. The CDR3 has 13 amino acids. Germline CDR1 and CDR2: SGHRS and YFSETQ. DNA for the CDR3: TGCGCCAGCAGAGGACTAGCGGGAGAGACCCAGTACTTC. It encodes CASRGLAGETQYF.

This chain links TRBV11-2 with TRBJ2-7, with D perhaps matching TRBD2 (5 bases). The CDR3 sequence is 13 residues long. The germline V and J ends were trimmed by 1 base and 2 bases, with 6 bases remaining between them. CDR1 is SGHAT and CDR2 is FQNNGV in the germline V gene. CDR3 region: CASSLGGTYEQYF. DNA of the CDR3: TGTGCCAGCAGCTTAGGAGGGACCTACGAGCAGTACTTC.